Listed below are T cell receptor beta chains from one sample, sequenced in a study of blood T cell repertoires in COVID-19. Clones were sequenced by immunoSEQ multiplex PCR, and TCRdb holds only the in-frame ones, with some missing. The repertoire includes around 300,000 clones, around 90% of them detected once, and 0.75% to 1% sits in the top ten. The source material was PBMCs or T cells enriched from blood (not recorded which). All receptors come from a woman aged 25 to 39 who had recovered from COVID-19. CDR3s include the opening cysteine and the closing phenylalanine or tryptophan. The D gene is left open where the match is weak. Clone size is stated in some rows and not others, as once, few, many or a class when expanded.

j_gene	d_gene	abundance	v_gene	CDR3nt	CDR3aa
TRBJ2-7	-	-	TRBV5-1	TGCGCCAGCCGAAAACAGGGGGGGTCCTACGAGCAGTACTTC	CASRKQGGSYEQYF
TRBJ1-5	-	-	TRBV30	TGTGCCTGGAGTGTACACCGGGATCAGCCCCAGCATTTT	CAWSVHRDQPQHF
TRBJ2-7	-	-	TRBV27	TGTGCCAGCAGTTTAAACACCGTCTCCTCCTACGAGCAGTACTTC	CASSLNTVSSYEQYF
TRBJ1-6	-	-	TRBV5-1	TGCGCCAGCAGCTTGGATGGGGGGGCGAATAATTCACCCCTCCACTTT	CASSLDGGANNSPLHF
TRBJ1-6	-	once	TRBV18	TGTGCCAGCTCACCACTCCAGGCACCTAATAATTCACCCCTCCACTTT	CASSPLQAPNNSPLHF
TRBJ2-2	-	-	TRBV6-5	TGTGCCATCCGGAGGGTGGGCGGGGAGCTGTTTTTT	CAIRRVGGELFF
TRBJ1-1	-	-	TRBV27	TGTGCCAGCAGTGCGGGGAGGACTGAAGCTTTCTTT	CASSAGRTEAFF
TRBJ2-7	-	-	TRBV7-9	TGTGCCAGCAGCGAGAAGTCCTACGAGCAGTACTTC	CASSEKSYEQYF
TRBJ1-3	-	-	TRBV9	TGTGCCAGCAGCGCCCTCGGGGGGGCTGGATCTGGAAACACCATATATTTT	CASSALGGAGSGNTIYF
TRBJ1-3	-	-	TRBV4-1	TGCGCCAGCAGCCTCTTGGGGGCGGAGAATCACTCTGGAAACACCATATATTTT	CASSLLGAENHSGNTIYF
TRBJ2-5	-	-	TRBV19	TGTGCCAGTAAGACAGTGTACCAAGAGACCCAGTACTTC	CASKTVYQETQYF
TRBJ2-3	TRBD1	once	TRBV27	TGTGCCAGCAGTTTTCGTCAAGGGGGCACGGGCACAGATACGCAGTATTTT	CASSFRQGGTGTDTQYF
TRBJ2-1	TRBD2	-	TRBV9	TGTGCCAGCAGCGTAGGCGGGGGGCAATCCTACAATGAGCAGTTCTTC	CASSVGGGQSYNEQFF
TRBJ2-2	-	-	TRBV30	TGTGCCTGGAGCTCCAGACATGCCGGGGAGCTGTTTTTT	CAWSSRHAGELFF
TRBJ1-1	-	-	TRBV6-5	TGTGCCAGCAGTTACAATAGCAGAGCGTCTTACACTGAAGCTTTCTTT	CASSYNSRASYTEAFF
TRBJ2-1	TRBD1	once	TRBV2	TGTGCCAGCAGCGGGCAGGGACAGCGTCCCTACAATGAGCAGTTCTTC	CASSGQGQRPYNEQFF
TRBJ1-1	TRBD1	-	TRBV7-9	TGTGCCAGCGTTCTCGGGACAGAGGGCACTGAAGCTTTCTTT	CASVLGTEGTEAFF
TRBJ2-5	TRBD1	-	TRBV3-1/TRBV3-2	TGTGCCAGCAGCCTGAGGACAGGGGGCTCGGAAGAGACCCAGTACTTC	CASSLRTGGSEETQYF
TRBJ2-3	-	-	TRBV19	TGTGCCAGTAGTTTCCCAGGGGTCTCTAGCACAGATACGCAGTATTTT	CASSFPGVSSTDTQYF
TRBJ1-1	TRBD1	few	TRBV7-9	TGTGCCAGCAGCCCCTACACGGACAGGGACACTGAAGCTTTCTTT	CASSPYTDRDTEAFF